These 3 T cell receptor beta chains were all obtained from the same sample, sequenced in a study of regulatory T cells after allogeneic stem cell transplantation. SMARTer RACE cDNA synthesis from RNA preceded amplification of the TCR beta CDR3 region. One entry per CDR3 protein, called by TCRdb with MiXCR from the 5' RACE reads. In the table there are about 410 distinct CDR3 sequences, roughly a fifth of which are singletons. Sequencing was performed on sorted CD4+ T cells from blood (whether regulatory or conventional is not recorded), taken 30 days after allogeneic stem cell transplant. The receptor source for this set is a human patient who had an allogeneic stem cell transplant, so the T cells may come from the graft donor.

This clonotype rates as large. The chain has TRBV6-2 or TRBV6-3 and TRBJ2-7; 12 bases line up with TRBD2. The CDR3 runs 15 residues. Germline V gene lookup returns CDR1 MNHEY and CDR2 SVGEGT. V shed 6 bases, J shed 0 bases, and the junction held 3 bases outside the gene matches. CDR3 bases: TGTGCCAGCAGGAGACTAGCGGGGGCCTCCTACGAGCAGTACTTC. It yields the protein CASRRLAGASYEQYF.

This clonotype is labeled large. At one end the junction does not follow the germline gene, possibly because of a read error. The chain links TRBV6-6 to TRBJ2-2; D is ambiguous. Germline assignment: CDR1 MNHNY and CDR2 SVGAGI (reference sequence). There are 13 residues in the CDR3. The CDR3 nucleotides read TGTGCCAGCAGTTACTCGAACCCCGGGGAGCTGTTTTTT. Translation: CASSYSNPGELFF.

By share, this clonotype ranks as medium-sized (0.01 to 0.1%). The CDR3 bases are TGTGCCAGCAGTTGGGACGCAAACCCCCCAGATACGCAGTATTTT. Its translation: CASSWDANPPDTQYF. V is TRBV6-5 and J is TRBJ2-3, with D perhaps being TRBD1 or TRBD2 (5 bases each). The ends were cut back, 4 bases at V and 4 bases at J, with 15 bases in the middle. The V gene's germline CDR1 is MNHEY and CDR2 SVGAGI. CDR3 length: 15 residues.